This T cell receptor (beta chain) is from a study of blood T cell repertoires in COVID-19. Background on the study: Acute and convalescent COVID-19 specimens originated in the United States, Italy and Spain. From T cells, B-cell-depleted T cells, or PBMCs came the material, which was cDNA or gDNA.

In the original analysis: Cell counts per sample came from amplifying reference gene primers. The table came from immunoSEQ multiplex PCR; TCRdb's copy has only in-frame clones and leaves some out. The V and J calls and clone size come from that table; D and trimming were worked out from the DNA. The sample consists of around 130,000 clones, 86% of them appearing once. V dropped 3 bases and J dropped 4 bases, with 15 bases sitting between them. Germline V gene data show CDR1 as PRHDT and CDR2 as FYEKMQ (reference sequence). This CDR3 has 15 amino acids. The V call is TRBV13, the J call TRBJ1-2; D may be TRBD1 (6 bases). Sequencing input: peripheral blood. This TCR derives from a man aged 35 to 55 with acute or convalescent COVID-19. The CDR3 bases are TGTGCCAGCAGCTTCGCCGGGACACGCTTCTATGGCTACACCTTC. As protein: CASSFAGTRFYGYTF.